This entry lists 8 T cell receptor beta chains sequenced from one sample in a study of response to subunit inactivated influenza vaccine. MiXCR, applied by TCRdb to the RT-PCR reads, yields one record per CDR3 protein. The sample carries 590,000 or so distinct CDR3 sequences, 14% recorded once. The source material was PBMCs from blood, sampled 14 days before vaccination. These receptors were collected from a man aged 45 to 65 who received an inactivated influenza vaccine.

This clonotype was picked up many times. The chain joins TRBV7-2 to TRBJ2-3; unclear D gene. This CDR3 contains 11 residues. The ends were cut back, 5 bases at V and 5 bases at J, with 5 bases in the middle. Germline V gives CDR1 SGHTA, CDR2 FQGNSA. The chain's CDR3 is CASSPRDTQYF. The CDR3 coding sequence is TGTGCCAGCAGCCCCCGAGATACGCAGTATTTT.

The V call is TRBV12-3 or TRBV12-4, the J call TRBJ1-5; unclear D gene. The V end lost 6 bases, the J end lost 5 bases, and 11 bases lay between the germline ends. The CDR3 covers 13 residues. The CDR3 here is CASSQTTDQPQHF. In DNA form, the CDR3 reads TGTGCCAGCAGCCAGACAACGGATCAGCCCCAGCATTTT.

This clonotype was observed at least ten times. The chain carries TRBV11-2 and TRBJ2-3, with D perhaps given as TRBD1 or TRBD2 (5 bases each). The V gene lost 5 bases and the J gene lost 3 bases, with 18 bases spanning the gap. Germline V gives CDR1 SGHAT, CDR2 FQNNGV. This CDR3 spans 16 amino acids. CDR3 nucleotide sequence: TGTGCCAGCAGCCACAAGGGACCTTTAGAGACAGATACGCAGTATTTT. It encodes CASSHKGPLETDTQYF.

This clonotype was observed at least ten times. This CDR3 is CASSLTLLAGTYEQYF. CDR3 bases: TGCGCCAGCAGCCTGACCCTTCTAGCGGGAACCTACGAGCAGTACTTC. The rearrangement links TRBV5-1 to TRBJ2-7, with 9 bases that match TRBD2. This CDR3 has 16 amino acids. Per germline, CDR1 SGHRS and CDR2 YFSETQ. J gave up 2 bases and V 4 bases, and 10 bases lay outside the gene matches.

The chain couples TRBV6-1 to TRBJ1-6, with TRBD1 matching over 7 bases. This CDR3 region has 15 residues. Germline CDR1 MNHNS, CDR2 SASEGT. V was clipped by 5 bases and J by 3 bases; unmatched bases: 4. For the CDR3, the DNA is TGTGCCAGCAGTACCCAGGGGGTCTATAATTCACCCCTCCACTTT. It translates to CASSTQGVYNSPLHF.

The chain has TRBV27 and TRBJ2-2; D might be TRBD2 (6 bases). The CDR3 consists of 17 residues. The germline gives CDR1 MNHEY, CDR2 SMNVEV (reference sequence). The V end was cut by 0 bases, the J end by 0 bases, with 11 bases between. The CDR3 nucleotides read TGTGCCAGCAGTTTATCGGGACTGAACGCGAACACCGGGGAGCTGTTTTTT. Translation: CASSLSGLNANTGELFF.

This clonotype appeared a few times. The rearrangement joins TRBV6-2 or TRBV6-3 to TRBJ2-5; unclear D gene. Germline V CDR1 and CDR2: MNHEY, SVGEGT. Trimming removed 0 bases at V and 1 base at J, with 18 bases between. The CDR3 is 18 amino acids. CDR3 nucleotide sequence: TGTGCCAGCAGTTACTCCCTACAAGAGTTTGTTCCCCAAGAGACCCAGTACTTC. Amino acids: CASSYSLQEFVPQETQYF.

The genes are TRBV30 and TRBJ2-7, with TRBD1 matching 9 bases. This CDR3 comprises 13 residues. The ends lost 8 bases at V and 5 bases at J; junction bases unmatched: 10. Germline-derived CDR1 and CDR2 are GTSNPN and SVGIG (reference sequence). For the CDR3, the DNA is TGTGCCGCAGCACAGGGGGCGGTCCACGAGCAGTACTTC. Its translation: CAAAQGAVHEQYF.